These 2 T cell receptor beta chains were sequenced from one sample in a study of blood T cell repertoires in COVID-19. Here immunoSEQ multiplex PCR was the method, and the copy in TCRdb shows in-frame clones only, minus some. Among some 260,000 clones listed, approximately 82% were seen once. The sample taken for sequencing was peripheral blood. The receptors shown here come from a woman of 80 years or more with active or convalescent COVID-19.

CDR3 sequence: CASSYSWDSGNTEAFF. As DNA, the CDR3 is TGTGCCAGCAGTTACTCGTGGGACAGCGGGAACACTGAAGCTTTCTTT. The chain combines TRBV6-5 with TRBJ1-1, with 7 bases lining up with TRBD1. The J segment lost 1 base and the V segment lost 0 bases, leaving 5 bases of the junction unmatched. Germline CDR1 is MNHEY and CDR2 is SVGAGI. The CDR3 is made up of 16 amino acids.

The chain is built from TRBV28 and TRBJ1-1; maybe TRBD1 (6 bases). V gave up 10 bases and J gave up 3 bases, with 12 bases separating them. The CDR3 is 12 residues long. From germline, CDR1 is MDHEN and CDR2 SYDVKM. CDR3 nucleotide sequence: TGTGCCATACAGGGAAGGGACACTGAAGCTTTCTTT. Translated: CAIQGRDTEAFF.